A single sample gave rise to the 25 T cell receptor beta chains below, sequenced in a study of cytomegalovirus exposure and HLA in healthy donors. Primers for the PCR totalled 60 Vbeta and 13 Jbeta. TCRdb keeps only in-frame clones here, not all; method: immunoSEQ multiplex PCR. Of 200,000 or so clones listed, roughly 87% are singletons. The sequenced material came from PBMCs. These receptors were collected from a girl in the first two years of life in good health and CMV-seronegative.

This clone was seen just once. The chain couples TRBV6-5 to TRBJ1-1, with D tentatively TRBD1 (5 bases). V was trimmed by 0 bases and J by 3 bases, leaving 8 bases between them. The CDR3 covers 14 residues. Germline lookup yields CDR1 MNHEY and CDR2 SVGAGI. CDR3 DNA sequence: TGTGCCAGCAGTTACTCGGGGGAGGACACTGAAGCTTTCTTT. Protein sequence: CASSYSGEDTEAFF.

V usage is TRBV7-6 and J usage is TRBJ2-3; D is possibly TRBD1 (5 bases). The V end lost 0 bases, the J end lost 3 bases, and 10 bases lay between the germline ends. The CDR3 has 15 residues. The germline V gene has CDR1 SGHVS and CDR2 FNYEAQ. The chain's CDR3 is CASSLARARTDTQYF. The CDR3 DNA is TGTGCCAGCAGCTTAGCCAGGGCGAGGACAGATACGCAGTATTTT.

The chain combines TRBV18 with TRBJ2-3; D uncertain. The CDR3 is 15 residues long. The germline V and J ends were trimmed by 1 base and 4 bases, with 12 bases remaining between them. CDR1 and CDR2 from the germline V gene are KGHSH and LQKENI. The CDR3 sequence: CASSPRLVPPDTQYF. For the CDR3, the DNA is TGTGCCAGCTCACCACGGCTAGTCCCCCCAGATACGCAGTATTTT.

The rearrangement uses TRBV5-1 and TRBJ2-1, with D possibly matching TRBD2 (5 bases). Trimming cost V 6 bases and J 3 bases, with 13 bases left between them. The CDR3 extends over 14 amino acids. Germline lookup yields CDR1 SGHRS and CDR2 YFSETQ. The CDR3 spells CASTEGMGYNEQFF. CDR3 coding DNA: TGCGCCAGCACTGAGGGAATGGGCTACAATGAGCAGTTCTTC.

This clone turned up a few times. The chain's CDR3 is CASSQDTGLEQYF. In DNA, the CDR3 is TGTGCCAGCAGCCAAGATACAGGGCTCGAGCAGTACTTC. The chain employs TRBV4-2 and TRBJ2-7, with a possible D match to TRBD1 (6 bases). This CDR3 region has 13 residues. Trimming left V 0 bases short and J 6 bases short, with 9 bases between. The V gene's germline CDR1 is LGHNA and CDR2 YNFKEQ.

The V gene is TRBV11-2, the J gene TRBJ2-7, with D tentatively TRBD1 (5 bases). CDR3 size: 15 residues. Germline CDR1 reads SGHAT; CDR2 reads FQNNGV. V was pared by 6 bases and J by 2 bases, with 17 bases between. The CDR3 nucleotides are TGTGCCAGCAGAAGGTATAGGGCAGGGCCCTACGAGCAGTACTTC. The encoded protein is CASRRYRAGPYEQYF.

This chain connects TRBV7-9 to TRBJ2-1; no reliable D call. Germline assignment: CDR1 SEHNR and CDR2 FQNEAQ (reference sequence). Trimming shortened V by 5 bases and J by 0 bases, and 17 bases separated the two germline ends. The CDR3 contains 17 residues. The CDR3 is CASSPSDLRFSYNEQFF. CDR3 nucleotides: TGTGCCAGCAGCCCCTCCGACCTCAGGTTCTCCTACAATGAGCAGTTCTTC. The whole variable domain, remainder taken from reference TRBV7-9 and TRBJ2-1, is DTGVSQNPRHKITKRGQNVTFRCDPISEHNRLYWYRQTLGQGPEFLTYFQNEAQLEKSRLLSDRFSAERPKGSFSTLEIQRTEQGDSAMYLCASSPSDLRFSYNEQFFGPGTRLTVL.

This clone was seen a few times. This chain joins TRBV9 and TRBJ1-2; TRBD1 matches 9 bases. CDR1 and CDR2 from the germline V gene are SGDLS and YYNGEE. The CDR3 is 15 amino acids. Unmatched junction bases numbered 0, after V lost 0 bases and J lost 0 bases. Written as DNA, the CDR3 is TGTGCCAGCAGCGTAGGACAGGGGGCTAACTATGGCTACACCTTC. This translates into CASSVGQGANYGYTF.

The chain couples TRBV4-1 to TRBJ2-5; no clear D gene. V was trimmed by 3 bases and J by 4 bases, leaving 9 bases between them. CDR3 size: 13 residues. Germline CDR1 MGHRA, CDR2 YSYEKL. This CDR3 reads CASSQLVTETQYF. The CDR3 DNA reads TGCGCCAGCAGCCAGCTAGTGACAGAGACCCAGTACTTC.

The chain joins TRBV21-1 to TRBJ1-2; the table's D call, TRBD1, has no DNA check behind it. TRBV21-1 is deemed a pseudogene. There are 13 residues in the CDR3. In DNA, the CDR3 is TGTGCCAGCAGCAATTCAGTTAACTATGGCTACACCTTC. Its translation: CASSNSVNYGYTF.

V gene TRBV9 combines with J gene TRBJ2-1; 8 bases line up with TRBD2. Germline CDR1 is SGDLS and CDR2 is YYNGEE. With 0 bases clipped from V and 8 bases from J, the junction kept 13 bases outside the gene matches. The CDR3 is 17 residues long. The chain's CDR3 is CASSVVVRTSLTYEQFF. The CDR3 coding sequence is TGTGCCAGCAGCGTAGTAGTGAGGACTAGCCTCACCTATGAGCAGTTCTTC.

The CDR3 here is CASSFRATNEKLFF. As DNA, the CDR3 is TGTGCCAGCAGCTTCAGGGCAACTAATGAAAAACTGTTTTTT. The chain carries TRBV11-2 and TRBJ1-4; a possible D gene is TRBD1 (5 bases). The CDR3 is 14 residues long. Germline V gene sequence: CDR1 SGHAT, CDR2 FQNNGV. The germline V and J ends were trimmed by 3 bases and 0 bases, with 5 bases remaining between them.

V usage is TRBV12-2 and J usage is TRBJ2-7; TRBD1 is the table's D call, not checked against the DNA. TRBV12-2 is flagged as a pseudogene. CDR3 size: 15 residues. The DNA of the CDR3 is TGTGCAAGTCGCCGCCCCGACAGGTTCCTAGTTCGGCAGTACTTC. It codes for CASRRPDRFLVRQYF.

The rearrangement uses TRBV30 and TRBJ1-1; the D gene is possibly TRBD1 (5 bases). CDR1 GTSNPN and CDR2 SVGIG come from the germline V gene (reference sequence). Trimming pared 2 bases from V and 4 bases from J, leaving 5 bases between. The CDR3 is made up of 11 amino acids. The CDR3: CAWSRGTEAFF. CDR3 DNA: TGTGCCTGGAGTAGGGGCACTGAAGCTTTCTTT.

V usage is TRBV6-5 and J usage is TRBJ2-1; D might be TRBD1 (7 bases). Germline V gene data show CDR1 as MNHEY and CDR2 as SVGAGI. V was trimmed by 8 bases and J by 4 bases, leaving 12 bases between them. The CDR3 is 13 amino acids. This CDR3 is CASRAGGYNEQFF. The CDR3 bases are TGTGCCAGCCGGGCAGGGGGGTACAATGAGCAGTTCTTC.

The CDR3 spells CAWSGPGTSGGLPSYNEQFF. The CDR3 coding sequence is TGTGCCTGGAGTGGCCCCGGGACTAGCGGGGGGCTGCCATCCTACAATGAGCAGTTCTTC. The chain is built from TRBV30 and TRBJ2-1, with 15 positions matching TRBD2. V gave up 1 base and J gave up 1 base; unmatched junction bases: 11. The CDR3 has 20 amino acids. CDR1 GTSNPN and CDR2 SVGIG come from the germline V gene (reference sequence).

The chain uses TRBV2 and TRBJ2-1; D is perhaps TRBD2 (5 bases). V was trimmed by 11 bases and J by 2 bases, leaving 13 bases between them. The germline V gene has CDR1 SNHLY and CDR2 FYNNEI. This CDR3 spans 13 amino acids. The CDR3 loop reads CAGNRRTYNEQFF. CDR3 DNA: TGTGCCGGGAACCGGAGGACCTACAATGAGCAGTTCTTC.

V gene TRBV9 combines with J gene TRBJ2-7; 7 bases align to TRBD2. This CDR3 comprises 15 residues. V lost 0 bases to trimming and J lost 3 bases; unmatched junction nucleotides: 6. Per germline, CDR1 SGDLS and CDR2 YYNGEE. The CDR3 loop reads CASSVGPSGGYEQYF. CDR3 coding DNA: TGTGCCAGCAGCGTAGGCCCTAGCGGAGGCTACGAGCAGTACTTC.

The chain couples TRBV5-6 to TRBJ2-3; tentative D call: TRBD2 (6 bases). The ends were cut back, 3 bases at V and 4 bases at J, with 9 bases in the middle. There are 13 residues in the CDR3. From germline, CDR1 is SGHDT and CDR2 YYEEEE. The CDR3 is CASSSWGADTQYF. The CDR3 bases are TGTGCCAGCAGCTCGTGGGGGGCAGATACGCAGTATTTT.

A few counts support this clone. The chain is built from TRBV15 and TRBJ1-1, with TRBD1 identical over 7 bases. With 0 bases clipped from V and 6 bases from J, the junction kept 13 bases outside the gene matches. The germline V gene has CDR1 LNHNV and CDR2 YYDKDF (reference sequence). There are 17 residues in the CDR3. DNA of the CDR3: TGTGCCACCAGCAGAGATGTGACAGGGATTGCCGGGGCTGAAGCTTTCTTT. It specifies CATSRDVTGIAGAEAFF.

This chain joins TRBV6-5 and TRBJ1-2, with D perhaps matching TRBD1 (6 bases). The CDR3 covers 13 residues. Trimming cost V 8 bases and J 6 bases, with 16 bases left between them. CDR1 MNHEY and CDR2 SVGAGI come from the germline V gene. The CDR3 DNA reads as TGTGCCAGCGGGAAGGACAGTCGTCATGGCTACACCTTC. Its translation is CASGKDSRHGYTF.

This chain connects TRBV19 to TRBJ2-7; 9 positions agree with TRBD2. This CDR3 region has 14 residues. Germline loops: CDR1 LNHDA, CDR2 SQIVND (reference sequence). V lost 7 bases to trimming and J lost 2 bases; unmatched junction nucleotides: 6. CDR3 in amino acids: CASKPSSGTYEQYF. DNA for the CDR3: TGTGCCAGTAAACCGTCTAGCGGGACCTACGAGCAGTACTTC.

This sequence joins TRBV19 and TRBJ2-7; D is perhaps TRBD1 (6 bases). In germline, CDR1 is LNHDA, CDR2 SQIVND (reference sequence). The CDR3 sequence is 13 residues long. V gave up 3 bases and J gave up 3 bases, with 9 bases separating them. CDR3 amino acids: CASSINRDYEQYF. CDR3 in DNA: TGTGCCAGTAGTATCAACAGGGACTACGAGCAGTACTTC.

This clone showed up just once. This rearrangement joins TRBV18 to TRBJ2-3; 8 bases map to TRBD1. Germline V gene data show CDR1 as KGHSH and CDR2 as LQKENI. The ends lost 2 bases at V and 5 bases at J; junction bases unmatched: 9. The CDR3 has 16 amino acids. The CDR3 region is CASSPSGQGAGDTQYF. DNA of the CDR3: TGTGCCAGCTCACCATCCGGTCAGGGGGCGGGAGATACGCAGTATTTT.

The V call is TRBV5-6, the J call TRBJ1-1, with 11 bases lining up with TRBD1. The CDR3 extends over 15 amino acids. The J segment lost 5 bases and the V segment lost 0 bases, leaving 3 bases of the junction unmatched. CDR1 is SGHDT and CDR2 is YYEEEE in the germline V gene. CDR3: CASSLEGTGGTEAFF. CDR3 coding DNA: TGTGCCAGCAGCTTGGAAGGGACAGGGGGGACTGAAGCTTTCTTT.